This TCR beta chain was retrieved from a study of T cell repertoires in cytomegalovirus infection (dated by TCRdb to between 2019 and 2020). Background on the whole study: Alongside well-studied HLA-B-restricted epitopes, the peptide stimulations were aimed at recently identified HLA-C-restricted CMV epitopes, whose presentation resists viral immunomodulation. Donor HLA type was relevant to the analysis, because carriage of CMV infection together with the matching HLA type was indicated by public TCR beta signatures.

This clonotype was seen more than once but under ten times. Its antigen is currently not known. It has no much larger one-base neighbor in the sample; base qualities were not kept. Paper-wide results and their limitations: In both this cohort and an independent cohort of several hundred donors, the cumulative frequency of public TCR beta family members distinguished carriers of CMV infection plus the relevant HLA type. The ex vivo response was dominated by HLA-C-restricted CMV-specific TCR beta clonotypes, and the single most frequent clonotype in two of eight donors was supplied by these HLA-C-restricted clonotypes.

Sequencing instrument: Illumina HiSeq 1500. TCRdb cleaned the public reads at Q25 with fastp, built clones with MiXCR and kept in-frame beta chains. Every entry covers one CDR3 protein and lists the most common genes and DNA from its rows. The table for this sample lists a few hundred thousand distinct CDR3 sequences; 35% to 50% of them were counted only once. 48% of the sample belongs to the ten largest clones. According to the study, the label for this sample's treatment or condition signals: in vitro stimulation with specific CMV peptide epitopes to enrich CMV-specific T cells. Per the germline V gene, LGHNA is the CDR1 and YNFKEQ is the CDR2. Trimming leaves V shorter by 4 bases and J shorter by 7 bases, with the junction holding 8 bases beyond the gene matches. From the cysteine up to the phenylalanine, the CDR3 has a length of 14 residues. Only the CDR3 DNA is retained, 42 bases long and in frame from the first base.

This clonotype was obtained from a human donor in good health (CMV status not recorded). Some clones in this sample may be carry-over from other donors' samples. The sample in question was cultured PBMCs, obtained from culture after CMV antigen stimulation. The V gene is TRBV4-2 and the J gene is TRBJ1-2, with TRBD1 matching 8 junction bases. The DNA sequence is TGTGCCAGCAGCCTTGACCCAGGGGGCGGTGGCTACACCTTC. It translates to CASSLDPGGGGYTF.